This TCR beta chain was captured in a study of T cells in women clearing cervical HPV infection. Study summary: Controls' single incident HPV16 infection cleared within 12 months without precancer. General observations from the study: Repertoire richness, not evenness, was significantly elevated in CIN3+ cases versus controls.

Trimming left V 7 bases short and J 6 bases short, with 16 bases between. Per germline, CDR1 SGHRS and CDR2 YFSETQ. The length of the CDR3 is 14 residues. Assay: immunoSEQ multiplex PCR; the TCRdb copy retains only in-frame clones and omits some. Recorded for this sample: 40,000 to 55,000 clones. As to this clone: No antigen is known for it. From the germline J gene comes the end of the CDR3, since the read stops 3 residues before it.

The genes are TRBV5-1 and TRBJ1-4; D is unclear. The TCR comes from a woman aged 18 to 69 with a cervical HPV16 infection that either progressed to CIN3+ or cleared (not recorded which). Material: blood buffy coat. The CDR3 bases that were read are TGCGCCAGCGCACTCCAGGAAGGCGATGAAAAA. It encodes CASALQEGDEK. The entire CDR3 is CASALQEGDEKLFF.